The 24 T cell receptor beta chains given below trace back to one sample, sequenced in a study of T cells after yellow fever vaccination. MiXCR, run by TCRdb on the 5' RACE reads, gives a single entry per CDR3 protein. The sample contains about 150,000 distinct CDR3 sequences, under 8% of which appear only once. The sample was CD4+ T cells sorted from PBMCs, taken 10 days after the yellow fever booster vaccination. Receptors originate from a man aged 25-45 years who received the YFV17D yellow fever vaccine.

This clonotype was recorded many times. The V call is TRBV11-2, the J call TRBJ1-1, with D hard to call. Germline assignment: CDR1 SGHAT and CDR2 FQNNGV. Trimming took 1 base from V and 11 from J, leaving 14 bases between them. The CDR3 is 13 amino acids. The CDR3 region is CASSLVPRTEAFF. For the CDR3, the DNA is TGTGCCAGCAGCTTAGTCCCCCGGACGGAGGCTTTCTTT.

The chain links TRBV4-3 to TRBJ2-1; D is possibly TRBD1 or TRBD2 (6 bases each). The germline V gene has CDR1 LGHNA and CDR2 YSLEER. Trimming cost V 5 bases and J 7 bases, with 24 bases left between them. The CDR3 is 17 amino acids. CDR3 protein: CASSKGGGAVPKNEQFF. As DNA, the CDR3 is TGCGCCAGCAGCAAGGGGGGCGGAGCGGTCCCTAAGAATGAGCAGTTCTTC.

At least ten counts were recorded for this clonotype. This rearrangement joins TRBV6-5 to TRBJ2-4; the match to TRBD2 covers 8 bases. The germline V gene encodes CDR1 MNHEY and CDR2 SVGAGI. V lost 8 bases to trimming and J lost 0 bases; unmatched junction nucleotides: 6. The CDR3 has 15 residues. CDR3 loop: CASWPAGEAKNIQYF. The CDR3 DNA reads TGTGCCAGCTGGCCAGCGGGAGAAGCCAAAAACATTCAGTACTTC.

This clonotype was found many times. This rearrangement joins TRBV20-1 to TRBJ2-7; 13 bases align to TRBD2. The trim removed 3 bases at V and 5 bases at J, leaving 4 bases unmatched. This CDR3 has 14 residues. Per germline, CDR1 DFQATT and CDR2 SNEGSKA (reference sequence). The CDR3 bases are TGCAGTGCTAGTTTACTAGCGGGAGGGCACGAGCAGTACTTC. Translated: CSASLLAGGHEQYF.

This clonotype came up many times. V gene TRBV12-3 or TRBV12-4 combines with J gene TRBJ2-2; D is uncertain. The V and J ends lost 6 bases and 6 bases respectively, with 17 bases between them. The CDR3 is 15 residues long. CDR3 in amino acids: CASSWLTWPPGELFF. The CDR3 nucleotides are TGTGCCAGCAGCTGGCTGACCTGGCCACCCGGGGAGCTGTTTTTT.

This clonotype was picked up many times. The CDR3 coding sequence is TGCAGTGCACTGCCAAAGACGAACACCGGGGAGCTGTTTTTT. Translated, it gives CSALPKTNTGELFF. The chain has TRBV20-1 and TRBJ2-2; D gene uncertain. The germline CDR1 and CDR2 sequences are DFQATT and SNEGSKA (reference sequence). V shed 6 bases and J shed 0 bases, with 11 bases lying between them. This CDR3 is 14 amino acids long.

This clonotype occurred many times. This chain links TRBV5-1 with TRBJ1-2; D call uncertain. Germline V gene sequence: CDR1 SGHRS, CDR2 YFSETQ. V lost 0 bases to trimming and J lost 4 bases, with 10 bases between them. This CDR3 region has 14 residues. CDR3 nucleotides: TGCGCCAGCAGCTTGGAGATGGGGATCTATGGCTACACCTTC. Residues: CASSLEMGIYGYTF.

This clonotype appeared many times. The chain carries TRBV20-1 and TRBJ2-3; 9 bases align to TRBD2. V lost 2 bases and J lost 1; bases outside the gene matches: 13. The CDR3 loop spans 18 amino acids. Germline CDR1 DFQATT, CDR2 SNEGSKA (reference sequence). The CDR3 spells CSARFLAGNLPGTDTQYF. Written as DNA, the CDR3 is TGCAGTGCTAGATTTCTAGCGGGGAACCTTCCAGGCACAGATACGCAGTATTTT.

Many counts were recorded for this clonotype. The chain uses TRBV11-3 and TRBJ2-3; the match to TRBD2 covers 7 bases. The CDR3 totals 16 residues. V trimming: 5 bases; J trimming: 3 bases; junction bases outside the gene matches: 11. From germline, CDR1 is SGHNT and CDR2 YENEEA. As DNA, the CDR3 is TGTGCCAGCAGCCCAGGCGGAGCGGGACCGACAGATACGCAGTATTTT. As protein: CASSPGGAGPTDTQYF. Full variable domain (rest looked up from reference TRBV11-3 and TRBJ2-3): EAGVVQSPRYKIIEKKQPVAFWCNPISGHNTLYWYLQNLGQGPELLIRYENEEAVDDSQLPKDRFSAERLKGVDSTLKIQPAELGDSAVYLCASSPGGAGPTDTQYFGPGTRLTVL.

At least ten counts were recorded for this clonotype. The chain combines TRBV5-1 with TRBJ2-3, with D uncertain. Per the germline V gene, CDR1 is SGHRS and CDR2 is YFSETQ. Trimming took 0 bases from V and 2 from J, leaving 10 bases between them. The CDR3 is 15 residues long. Here the CDR3 reads CASSLAGPYTDTQYF. The CDR3 DNA reads as TGCGCCAGCAGCTTGGCCGGACCTTACACAGATACGCAGTATTTT.

J is TRBJ1-1 and V is TRBV5-1; 7 bases are shared with TRBD1. This CDR3 has 15 amino acids. J lost 4 bases, V lost 4 bases, and 10 bases had no gene match. Germline values: CDR1 SGHRS, CDR2 YFSETQ. The CDR3 spells CASSAPGTVGTEAFF. In DNA, the CDR3 is TGCGCCAGCAGCGCACCCGGGACAGTGGGCACTGAAGCTTTCTTT.

The V gene is TRBV6-2 or TRBV6-3, the J gene TRBJ2-7, with D uncertain. The germline V gene has CDR1 MNHEY and CDR2 SVGEGT. V lost 6 bases and J lost 3, with 12 bases in between. The CDR3 consists of 13 residues. The CDR3 here is CASSFSGLYEQYF. In DNA form, the CDR3 reads TGTGCCAGCAGCTTTTCCGGGCTCTACGAGCAGTACTTC.

This clonotype has a count of ten or more. V gene TRBV18 combines with J gene TRBJ2-3; D not certain. Germline CDR1 and CDR2: KGHSH and LQKENI. The CDR3 spans 15 residues. V lost 5 bases, J lost 2 bases, and 14 bases lay in between. The CDR3 region has the DNA TGTGCCAGCTCAAGTGACGCGGCACTCACAGATACGCAGTATTTT. It codes for CASSSDAALTDTQYF.

This clonotype was observed at least ten times. This rearrangement joins TRBV10-3 to TRBJ1-2, with a possible D match to TRBD1 (5 bases). The CDR3 runs to 13 residues. Germline V gene data show CDR1 as ENHRY and CDR2 as SYGVKD. V lost 3 bases and J lost 7, with 12 bases in between. CDR3 sequence (DNA): TGTGCCATCAGTGATTCGAGACAGCTTGGCTACACCTTC. As protein: CAISDSRQLGYTF.

The rearrangement joins TRBV7-8 to TRBJ1-3; no clear D. Trimming shortened V by 5 bases and J by 4 bases, and 12 bases separated the two germline ends. The CDR3 is 14 amino acids. Germline CDR1 reads SGHVS; CDR2 reads FQNEAQ. CDR3 amino acids: CASSPLTHGNTIYF. The CDR3 DNA follows: TGTGCCAGCAGCCCGCTGACACACGGAAACACCATATATTTT. Based on the CDR3 plus reference TRBV7-8 and TRBJ1-3, the full variable domain is GAGVSQSPRYKVAKRGQDVALRCDPISGHVSLFWYQQALGQGPEFLTYFQNEAQLDKSGLPSDRFFAERPEGSVSTLKIQRTQQEDSAVYLCASSPLTHGNTIYFGEGSWLTVV.

This clonotype was recorded at least ten times. The rearrangement joins TRBV20-1 to TRBJ2-3; D is undetermined. Germline V lookup: CDR1 DFQATT, CDR2 SNEGSKA (reference sequence). The CDR3 totals 12 residues. The V gene lost 0 bases and the J gene lost 1 base, with 2 bases spanning the gap. The CDR3: CSARDGTDTQYF. The CDR3 coding sequence is TGCAGTGCTAGAGACGGCACAGATACGCAGTATTTT.

The sample holds many counts of this clonotype. The V call is TRBV10-3, the J call TRBJ2-7; tentative D call: TRBD1 (6 bases). Trimming removed 6 bases at V and 5 bases at J, with 11 bases between. This CDR3 region has 12 residues. CDR1 is ENHRY and CDR2 is SYGVKD in the germline V gene. CDR3 loop: CAIRGAYDEQYF. In DNA form, the CDR3 reads TGTGCCATCAGGGGGGCCTATGACGAGCAGTACTTC.

In this sample, this clonotype turned up many times. The genes are TRBV19 and TRBJ2-5; 11 bases are a match to TRBD2. J gave up 6 bases and V 4 bases, and 4 bases lay outside the gene matches. Per the germline V gene, CDR1 is LNHDA and CDR2 is SQIVND (reference sequence). The CDR3 runs to 14 residues. This CDR3 reads CASSKGTSGQTQYF. The CDR3 bases are TGTGCCAGTAGTAAAGGGACTAGCGGCCAGACCCAGTACTTC.

In its sample, this clonotype was seen a few times. The chain couples TRBV29-1 to TRBJ2-1; a weak D match, TRBD2 (5 bases). This CDR3 has 13 residues. Germline V gives CDR1 SQVTM, CDR2 ANQGSEA. V gave up 5 bases and J gave up 4 bases, with 12 bases separating them. CDR3 bases: TGCAGCGTTCAGGCTAGCATATACAATGAGCAGTTCTTC. This codes for CSVQASIYNEQFF.

This clonotype was seen many times. The rearrangement uses TRBV7-2 and TRBJ1-5; D remains unclear. The CDR3 is 15 amino acids. V gave up 8 bases and J gave up 1 base, with 15 bases separating them. Per germline, CDR1 SGHTA and CDR2 FQGNSA. The DNA of the CDR3 is TGTGCCAGCGCTCGTCTCGTGGGCAGCAATCAGCCCCAGCATTTT. Translation: CASARLVGSNQPQHF.

V and J are TRBV11-2 and TRBJ2-7; 7 bases map to TRBD2. V lost 4 bases, J lost 1 base, and 10 bases stayed unmatched. This CDR3 comprises 16 residues. The germline V gene encodes CDR1 SGHAT and CDR2 FQNNGV. The CDR3: CASSYPKGGSSYEQYF. The CDR3 DNA reads as TGTGCCAGCAGCTACCCGAAGGGAGGGTCTTCCTACGAGCAGTACTTC.

On this clonotype itself: This clone may be a read error of a much larger clone one base away. The gene calls are TRBV6-5 and TRBJ2-1; TRBD2 matches at 14 bases. The CDR3 sequence is 17 residues long. Per germline, CDR1 MNHEY and CDR2 SVGAGI. CDR3 region: CASCYSRGTSGRGEQFF. The DNA for the CDR3 is TGTGCCAGCTGTTACTCGAGGGGGACTAGCGGGAGAGGTGAGCAGTTCTTC.

This clonotype was found many times. The chain is built from TRBV6-1 and TRBJ2-1, with 10 bases that match TRBD2. Germline lookup yields CDR1 MNHNS and CDR2 SASEGT. The CDR3 has 15 residues. Germline trimming cut 5 bases from V and 8 bases from J; bases unmatched to any gene: 9. DNA for the CDR3: TGTGCCAGCAGTACCCCGGGACTAGCGAAATATGAGCAGTTCTTC. Translation gives CASSTPGLAKYEQFF.

This clonotype was seen repeatedly, ten times or more. The chain carries TRBV9 and TRBJ2-3, with 9 bases identical to TRBD2. The germline V gene has CDR1 SGDLS and CDR2 YYNGEE. Trimming took 4 bases from V and 2 from J; bases not matched to a gene: 14. This CDR3 region has 18 residues. CDR3 sequence (DNA): TGTGCCAGCAGCCCCGCACCCCCTAGCGGGACGTACACAGATACGCAGTATTTT. It encodes CASSPAPPSGTYTDTQYF.